One and the same sample provided the 2 T cell receptor beta chains below, sequenced in a study of T cell responses to AZD1222 COVID-19 vaccine. Clones were read by immunoSEQ multiplex PCR, and TCRdb kept only the in-frame ones, dropping some. The repertoire holds some 80,000 clones, about nine tenths seen once, with about 3% in the top ten. Material: peripheral blood, obtained 28 days after the second AZD1222 dose. These TCRs come from an adult who received the AZD1222 COVID-19 vaccine.

The chain has TRBV24-1 and TRBJ1-2, with 7 bases fitting TRBD1. The J segment lost 1 base and the V segment lost 9 bases, leaving 4 bases of the junction unmatched. Germline V lookup: CDR1 KGHDR, CDR2 SFDVKD. The CDR3 totals 13 residues. DNA of the CDR3: TGTGCCACCCAGGGGGGAGGTAACTATGGCTACACCTTC. It translates to CATQGGGNYGYTF.

The rearrangement joins TRBV9 to TRBJ2-1; a weak D match, TRBD2 (7 bases). Trimming removed 6 bases at V and 4 bases at J, with 20 bases between. Germline V lookup: CDR1 SGDLS, CDR2 YYNGEE. The CDR3 length is 16 residues. CDR3 in amino acids: CASTTRGGAGYNEQFF. CDR3 DNA: TGTGCCAGCACAACCCGAGGGGGGGCGGGTTACAATGAGCAGTTCTTC. The variable domain in full, completed from reference TRBV9 and TRBJ2-1, reads DSGVTQTPKHLITATGQRVTLRCSPRSGDLSVYWYQQSLDQGLQFLIQYYNGEERAKGNILERFSAQQFPDLHSELNLSSLELGDSALYFCASTTRGGAGYNEQFFGPGTRLTVL.